These 27 T cell receptor beta chains share one sample of origin, sequenced in a study of cytomegalovirus exposure and HLA in healthy donors. A multiplex PCR was run with 60 Vbeta primers and 13 Jbeta primers. Assay used: immunoSEQ multiplex PCR; TCRdb lists only in-frame clones, some missing. Of about 140,000 clones in the sample, roughly 80% were seen once. Material for sequencing was PBMCs. These receptors were collected from a young man in good health and CMV-seronegative.

Comment on this clone: A junction boundary mismatches the germline segment, possibly from a read error. The CDR3 loop reads CSSSRTGGGATNEKLFF. The DNA of the CDR3 is TGTTCCAGCAGCCGCACCGGCGGGGGCGCAACTAATGAAAAACTGTTTTTT. V usage is TRBV7-9 and J usage is TRBJ1-4; TRBD1 might be the D (6 bases). Per the germline V gene, CDR1 is SEHNR and CDR2 is FQNEAQ (reference sequence). This CDR3 region has 17 residues.

This clone appeared a few times. The gene calls are TRBV6-1 and TRBJ2-1; D gene uncertain. The V and J ends lost 0 bases and 12 bases respectively, with 15 bases between them. CDR3 length equals 14 residues. Germline assignment: CDR1 MNHNS and CDR2 SASEGT. Here the CDR3 DNA reads TGTGCCAGCAGTGAAGCGCTAGACCCCCGGAGGCAGTTCTTC. The encoded protein is CASSEALDPRRQFF.

The V and J genes are TRBV29-1 and TRBJ2-7, with 9 bases lining up with TRBD1. CDR1 and CDR2 from the germline V gene are SQVTM and ANQGSEA. The ends lost 2 bases at V and 5 bases at J; junction bases unmatched: 4. This CDR3 has 13 amino acids. The CDR3 coding sequence is TGCAGCGTTGAACTGGACAGGGGTAACGAGCAGTACTTC. Residues: CSVELDRGNEQYF.

The chain carries TRBV6-5 and TRBJ1-2; D remains unclear. Between the trimmed V and J ends, which lost 0 bases and 8 bases, there was a span of 13 bases. Germline V gives CDR1 MNHEY, CDR2 SVGAGI. The CDR3 has 14 residues. CDR3 sequence (DNA): TGTGCCAGCAGTTACTCTATCCAGGCGGGCGGCTACACCTTC. This codes for CASSYSIQAGGYTF.

DNA for the CDR3: TGTGCCAGCAGCTTAGGTGGCAGGATCCTCCACTTT. This sequence encodes CASSLGGRILHF. The chain has TRBV7-9 and TRBJ1-6; D gene unclear. CDR3 length equals 12 residues. In germline, CDR1 is SEHNR, CDR2 FQNEAQ (reference sequence). V dropped 1 base and J dropped 15 bases, with 10 bases sitting between them.

This clone was recorded a few times. The chain employs TRBV5-6 and TRBJ1-1, with 9 bases identical to TRBD1. Germline V gives CDR1 SGHDT, CDR2 YYEEEE. The length of the CDR3 is 15 residues. V was pared by 4 bases and J by 0 bases, with 4 bases of the junction left unmatched. Here the CDR3 reads CASSVDRGLNTEAFF. CDR3 sequence (DNA): TGTGCCAGCAGCGTGGACAGGGGCCTGAACACTGAAGCTTTCTTT.

The chain joins TRBV27 to TRBJ2-5; D is undetermined. The assigned J gene may be wrong: the sequence end matches TRBJ2-7 better. Per germline, CDR1 MNHEY and CDR2 SMNVEV (reference sequence). The CDR3 loop spans 13 amino acids. CDR3 protein: CASSPSVPYEQYF. Written as DNA, the CDR3 is TGTGCCAGCAGCCCCAGCGTCCCCTACGAGCAGTACTTC.

The gene calls are TRBV11-1 and TRBJ2-1; tentative D call: TRBD1 (6 bases). V was pared by 6 bases and J by 2 bases, with 11 bases between. Germline loops: CDR1 SGHAT, CDR2 FQDESV (reference sequence). There are 14 residues in the CDR3. CDR3 sequence (DNA): TGTGCCAGCAGGCTGACAGGAGCCTACAATGAGCAGTTCTTC. It translates to CASRLTGAYNEQFF. Full variable domain (outside the CDR3, taken from reference TRBV11-1 and TRBJ2-1): EAEVAQSPRYKITEKSQAVAFWCDPISGHATLYWYRQILGQGPELLVQFQDESVVDDSQLPKDRFSAERLKGVDSTLKIQPAELGDSAMYLCASRLTGAYNEQFFGPGTRLTVL.

This CDR3 reads CASSLGLTGHGISPTEAFF. DNA for the CDR3: TGTGCCAGCAGCTTAGGTCTGACTGGGCACGGGATCTCCCCCACTGAAGCTTTCTTT. The V and J genes are TRBV7-3 and TRBJ1-1; D ambiguous. CDR3 length equals 19 residues. Germline assignment: CDR1 SGHTA and CDR2 FQGTGA. V was clipped by 2 bases and J by 4 bases, with 26 bases between them. The entire variable domain, with the rest obtained from reference TRBV7-3 and TRBJ1-1, is as follows: GAGVSQTPSNKVTEKGKYVELRCDPISGHTALYWYRQSLGQGPEFLIYFQGTGAADDSGLPNDRFFAVRPEGSVSTLKIQRTERGDSAVYLCASSLGLTGHGISPTEAFFGQGTRLTVV.

The CDR3: CASSETQRPTYGYTF. The CDR3 DNA follows: TGTGCCAGTAGCGAAACACAGAGACCTACCTATGGCTACACCTTC. The chain uses TRBV19 and TRBJ1-2; the D is unclear. The germline V gene encodes CDR1 LNHDA and CDR2 SQIVND (reference sequence). Trimming removed 6 bases from V and 4 bases from J, with 18 bases in between. This CDR3 is 15 amino acids long.

V is TRBV5-1 and J is TRBJ1-1; no definite D call. Trimming removed 4 bases from V and 0 bases from J, with 7 bases in between. Germline V gene data show CDR1 as SGHRS and CDR2 as YFSETQ. The CDR3 is made up of 13 amino acids. The chain's CDR3 is CASSASMNTEAFF. The CDR3, as DNA: TGCGCCAGCAGCGCCTCTATGAACACTGAAGCTTTCTTT.

V usage is TRBV19 and J usage is TRBJ1-1; D remains ambiguous. The CDR3 runs 14 residues. CDR1 is LNHDA and CDR2 is SQIVND in the germline V gene (reference sequence). The V gene lost 5 bases and the J gene lost 6 bases, with 16 bases spanning the gap. CDR3 region: CASSPVQNWAEAFF. The CDR3 DNA is TGTGCCAGTAGTCCTGTACAGAACTGGGCTGAAGCTTTCTTT.

The chain links TRBV5-4 to TRBJ1-2, with D perhaps TRBD1 (5 bases). This CDR3 spans 13 amino acids. Deletions cut 0 bases from V and 2 bases from J, with 5 bases between. In germline, CDR1 is SGHNT, CDR2 YYREEE (reference sequence). The CDR3 DNA reads TGTGCCAGCAGCTTGGACAGGAACTATGGCTACACCTTC. It translates to CASSLDRNYGYTF. Complete variable domain (other parts from reference TRBV5-4 and TRBJ1-2): ETGVTQSPTHLIKTRGQQVTLRCSSQSGHNTVSWYQQALGQGPQFIFQYYREEENGRGNFPPRFSGLQFPNYSSELNVNALELDDSALYLCASSLDRNYGYTFGSGTRLTVV.

The J gene is TRBJ2-7, the V gene TRBV7-2, with D perhaps matching TRBD2 (6 bases). The CDR3 has 15 residues. The germline V gene has CDR1 SGHTA and CDR2 FQGNSA. V lost 2 bases and J 2 bases, leaving 13 bases between the germline ends. In DNA form, the CDR3 reads TGTGCCAGCAGCTTACCCGGGACTGCAACCTACGAGCAGTACTTC. This translates into CASSLPGTATYEQYF.

The rearrangement links TRBV19 to TRBJ2-7; perhaps TRBD1 as D (6 bases). Germline V gene data show CDR1 as LNHDA and CDR2 as SQIVND (reference sequence). The CDR3 totals 14 residues. Trimming removed 5 bases from V and 4 bases from J, with 15 bases in between. DNA for the CDR3: TGTGCCAGTAGTGCGACAGGAAATCAATACGAGCAGTACTTC. Protein: CASSATGNQYEQYF.

This chain links TRBV21-1 with TRBJ1-4. TRBV21-1 is designated a pseudogene. The CDR3 consists of 16 residues. CDR3 nucleotide sequence: TGTGCCAGCAGCAAAGCATGGCGGGAATCAAATGAAAAACTGTTTTTT. It codes for CASSKAWRESNEKLFF.

This clone was seen ten or more times. This chain links TRBV7-8 with TRBJ1-5; a weak D match, TRBD1 (5 bases). CDR3 size: 13 residues. Germline-derived CDR1 and CDR2 are SGHVS and FQNEAQ. Trimming stripped 1 base from V and 7 bases from J, with 8 bases between. In DNA form, the CDR3 reads TGTGCCAGCAGCTTAGAGGAGGGGCAGCCCCAGCATTTT. Amino acids: CASSLEEGQPQHF.

V usage is TRBV19 and J usage is TRBJ1-1; tentatively, D is TRBD1 (6 bases). Germline lookup yields CDR1 LNHDA and CDR2 SQIVND (reference sequence). The CDR3 extends over 15 amino acids. V shed 3 bases and J shed 0 bases, with 11 bases lying between them. CDR3: CASSIRGRLNTEAFF. CDR3 coding DNA: TGTGCCAGTAGTATCAGGGGCAGGTTGAACACTGAAGCTTTCTTT.

This clone was detected a few times. The J gene is TRBJ1-2, the V gene TRBV15; D gene uncertain. This CDR3 region has 16 residues. Germline V CDR1 and CDR2: LNHNV, YYDKDF (reference sequence). V dropped 0 bases and J dropped 5 bases, with 16 bases sitting between them. The CDR3 loop is CATSRDDYERRYGYTF. The CDR3 DNA reads as TGTGCCACCAGCAGAGATGACTACGAACGACGATATGGCTACACCTTC. Using reference TRBV15 and TRBJ1-2 for the parts outside the CDR3, the full variable domain is DAMVIQNPRYQVTQFGKPVTLSCSQTLNHNVMYWYQQKSSQAPKLLFHYYDKDFNNEADTPDNFQSRRPNTSFCFLDIRSPGLGDTAMYLCATSRDDYERRYGYTFGSGTRLTVV.

The V gene is TRBV9, the J gene TRBJ1-1; 8 nucleotides match TRBD1. V lost 1 base, J lost 0 bases, and 8 bases stayed unmatched. Germline V lookup: CDR1 SGDLS, CDR2 YYNGEE. The CDR3 runs 17 residues. The CDR3 coding sequence is TGTGCCAGCAGCGTAACCAGGGGGCATAGAATGAACACTGAAGCTTTCTTT. Translating it yields CASSVTRGHRMNTEAFF.

This clone occurred once. Relative to the germline gene, one junction end is altered; a read error may explain this. J is TRBJ1-6 and V is TRBV7-9; D gene ambiguous. The CDR3 sequence is 15 residues long. Germline CDR1 reads SEHNR; CDR2 reads FQNEAQ (reference sequence). The CDR3 sequence: CSSSSVEEANSPLHF. The CDR3 bases are TGTTCCAGCAGCTCTGTCGAGGAGGCTAATTCACCCCTCCACTTT.

V is TRBV30 and J is TRBJ2-7; a weak D match, TRBD1 (6 bases). The germline V gene encodes CDR1 GTSNPN and CDR2 SVGIG (reference sequence). The V gene lost 1 base and the J gene lost 5 bases, with 15 bases spanning the gap. The CDR3 extends over 14 amino acids. The CDR3: CAWSGTGFVHEQYF. The CDR3 nucleotides read TGTGCCTGGAGTGGCACAGGGTTCGTCCACGAGCAGTACTTC.

Points on this clone: The junction departs from germline at one end; a sequencing error may be responsible. The rearrangement links TRBV6-5 to TRBJ1-2; TRBD1 might be the D (5 bases). Germline V lookup: CDR1 MNHEY, CDR2 SVGAGI. The CDR3 covers 14 residues. The CDR3 DNA reads TGTGCCAGCAGCCTCGCGGGGCATCTCTATGGCCACACCTTC. As protein: CASSLAGHLYGHTF.

The chain employs TRBV6-5 and TRBJ1-1; TRBD1 matches 9 bases. Germline V lookup: CDR1 MNHEY, CDR2 SVGAGI. This CDR3 region has 14 residues. V was pared by 5 bases and J by 3 bases, with 4 bases of the junction left unmatched. CDR3 region: CASSPDRGDTEAFF. DNA of the CDR3: TGTGCCAGCAGTCCGGACAGGGGAGACACTGAAGCTTTCTTT.

This clone has just one count. The chain links TRBV7-8 to TRBJ1-4, with a weak D call TRBD1 (6 bases). The CDR3 contains 14 residues. V was cut by 4 bases and J by 8 bases, with 14 bases left in between. CDR1 and CDR2 (germline): SGHVS, FQNEAQ. The CDR3 DNA reads TGTGCCAGCAGCTCCGTACAGGGTCCGGAAAAACTGTTTTTT. Protein: CASSSVQGPEKLFF.

This clone was observed a handful of times. The gene calls are TRBV7-2 and TRBJ2-2; D is ambiguous. The CDR3 consists of 14 residues. Germline V lookup: CDR1 SGHTA, CDR2 FQGNSA. V gave up 4 bases and J gave up 2 bases, with 8 bases separating them. CDR3: CASSYRVNTGELFF. The CDR3 nucleotides read TGTGCCAGCAGCTATCGTGTAAACACCGGGGAGCTGTTTTTT. Together with reference TRBV7-2 and TRBJ2-2, the CDR3 gives the full variable domain: GAGVSQSPSNKVTEKGKDVELRCDPISGHTALYWYRQSLGQGLEFLIYFQGNSAPDKSGLPSDRFSAERTGGSVSTLTIQRTQQEDSAVYLCASSYRVNTGELFFGEGSRLTVL.

This chain joins TRBV19 and TRBJ2-1, with 7 nucleotides matching TRBD1. Trimming at V came to 6 bases and at J to 6 bases, leaving 2 bases not matched to a gene. CDR3 length: 12 amino acids. Germline lookup yields CDR1 LNHDA and CDR2 SQIVND (reference sequence). CDR3 region: CASSRGSNEQFF. The CDR3 region has the DNA TGTGCCAGTAGCAGGGGGTCCAATGAGCAGTTCTTC.